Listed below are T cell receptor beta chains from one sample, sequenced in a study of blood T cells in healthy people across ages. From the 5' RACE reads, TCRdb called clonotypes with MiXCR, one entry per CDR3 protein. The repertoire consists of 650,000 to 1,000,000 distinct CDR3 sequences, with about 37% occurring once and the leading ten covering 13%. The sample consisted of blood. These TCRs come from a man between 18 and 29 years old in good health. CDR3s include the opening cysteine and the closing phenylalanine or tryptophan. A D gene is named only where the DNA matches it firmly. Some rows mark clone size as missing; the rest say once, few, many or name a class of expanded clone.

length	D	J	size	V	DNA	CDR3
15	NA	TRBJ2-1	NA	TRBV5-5	TGTGCCAGCAGCTCGACAGGATACTCCTACAATGAGCAGTTCTTC	CASSSTGYSYNEQFF
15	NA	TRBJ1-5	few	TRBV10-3	TGTGCCATCAGTGATACAGGGACTAGCAATCAGCCCCAGCATTTT	CAISDTGTSNQPQHF
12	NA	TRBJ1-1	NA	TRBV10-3	TGTGCCATCAGTGATGCCGAGACTGAAGCTTTCTTT	CAISDAETEAFF
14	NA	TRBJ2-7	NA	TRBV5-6	TGTGCCAGCAGCTTACAGGGAGTCAATACCGAGCAGTACTTC	CASSLQGVNTEQYF
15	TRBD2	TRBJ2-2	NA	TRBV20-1	TGCAGTGCACCGGGACAGCGGGGGGGCGCCGGGGAGCTGTTTTTT	CSAPGQRGGAGELFF
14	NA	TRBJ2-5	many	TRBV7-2	TGTGCCAGCAGCTTACTTCTTCGGAGCGAGACCCAGTACTTC	CASSLLLRSETQYF
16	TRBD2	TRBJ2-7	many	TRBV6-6	TGTGCCAGCACCCTATATGATAGCGGGCGTTTCTACGAGCAGTACTTC	CASTLYDSGRFYEQYF
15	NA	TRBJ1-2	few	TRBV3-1	TGTGCCAGCAGCCTCAAACTCAGGCTACCCTATGGCTACACCTTC	CASSLKLRLPYGYTF
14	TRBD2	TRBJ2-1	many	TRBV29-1	TGCAGCGCCGGACTAGCGGGGGGTTACAATGAGCAGTTCTTC	CSAGLAGGYNEQFF
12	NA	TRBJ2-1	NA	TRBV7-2	TGTGCCAGCAGCTCGTACCTGGGTGAGCAGTTCTTC	CASSSYLGEQFF
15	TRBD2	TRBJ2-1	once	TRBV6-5	TGTGCCGGCATGGAACTAGCGGGGGGTAGGAATGAGCAGTTCTTC	CAGMELAGGRNEQFF
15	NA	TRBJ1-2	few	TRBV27	TGTGCCAGCAGTATAACCCTGGGCTCTTGGGCTGGCTACACCTTC	CASSITLGSWAGYTF
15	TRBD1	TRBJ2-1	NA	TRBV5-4	TGTGCCAGCAGCTCCCGACAGGGGGTTTACAATGAGCGGTTCTTC	CASSSRQGVYNERFF
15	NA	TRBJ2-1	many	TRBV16	TGTGCCAGCAGCCCCTCTTTGAGCTCCTACAATGAGCAGTTCTTC	CASSPSLSSYNEQFF
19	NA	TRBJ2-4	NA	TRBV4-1	TGCGCCAGCAGTTACGGACCTACAACCCGACTGCTAGCCAAAAACATTCAGTACTTC	CASSYGPTTRLLAKNIQYF
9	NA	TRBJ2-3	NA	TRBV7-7	TGTGCTAGCCCAGATACGCAGTATTTT	CASPDTQYF
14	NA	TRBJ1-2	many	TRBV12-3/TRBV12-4	TGTGCCAGCAGTTTGGGGCCGGACGGCGCTGGCTACACCTTC	CASSLGPDGAGYTF
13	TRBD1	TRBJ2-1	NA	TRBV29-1	TGCAGCGCCCACAGGGGAGAGAACAATGAGCAGTTCTTC	CSAHRGENNEQFF
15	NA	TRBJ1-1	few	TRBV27	TGTGCCAGCAGTTTATCGATGGGCCTGAACACTGAAGCTTTCTTT	CASSLSMGLNTEAFF
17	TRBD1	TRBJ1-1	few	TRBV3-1	TGTGCCAGCCAAAGATCAGGCATCCTCGACAGGGGCACTGAAGCTTTCTTT	CASQRSGILDRGTEAFF
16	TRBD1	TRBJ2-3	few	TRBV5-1	TGCGCCAGCAGCCCACAGGGGCCACTACGCACAGATACGCAGTATTTT	CASSPQGPLRTDTQYF
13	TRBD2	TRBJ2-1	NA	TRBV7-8	TGTGCCAGCAGCTTCCTAGCGGGTAATGAGCAGTTCTTC	CASSFLAGNEQFF
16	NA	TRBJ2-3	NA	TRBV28	TGTGCCAGCAGTCTATCCAGGGCCTCTAGCACAGATACGCAGTATTTT	CASSLSRASSTDTQYF
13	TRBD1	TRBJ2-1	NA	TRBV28	TGTGCCAGCAGTTTAGGTGGGACAGAGACCCAGTTCTTC	CASSLGGTETQFF
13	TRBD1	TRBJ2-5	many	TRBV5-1	TGCGCCAGCAGCCCGGGACAGGGTCAGACCCAGTACTTC	CASSPGQGQTQYF
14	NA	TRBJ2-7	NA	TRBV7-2	TGTGCCAGCAACTTAGATTCTGGGCGGCCAGAGCAGTACTTC	CASNLDSGRPEQYF
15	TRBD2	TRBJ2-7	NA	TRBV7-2	TGTGCCAGCAGACCCCTAGCGGGGGGTTACAATGAGCAGTACTTC	CASRPLAGGYNEQYF
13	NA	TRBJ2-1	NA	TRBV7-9	TGTGCCAGCAGTACCACTAGGTCCAATGAGCAGTTCTTC	CASSTTRSNEQFF
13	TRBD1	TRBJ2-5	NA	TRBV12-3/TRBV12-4	TGTGCCAGCACCAAGACAGGGCGCGAGACCCAGTACTTC	CASTKTGRETQYF
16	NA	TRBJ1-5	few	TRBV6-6	TGTGCCAGCAGTTCCCCCATTGGACAGAAGAATCAGCCCCAGCATTTT	CASSSPIGQKNQPQHF